The sequence of this T cell receptor (beta chain) was determined in a study of T cell repertoires and HLA-DP antigens. The germline V gene encodes CDR1 SGHKS and CDR2 YYEKEE (reference sequence). This CDR3 spans 14 amino acids. The V end was cut by 6 bases, the J end by 0 bases, with 12 bases between. Study-level results: Sorted CD137+ cells had clonality roughly 0.39 against both alloantigens, versus approximately 0.037 pre-culture.

This table comes from immunoSEQ multiplex PCR, and its TCRdb copy is limited to in-frame clones, with some not included. The profile shows around 100,000 clones, about 92% of them singletons. As concerns this clone: Its antigen remains unidentified.

The chain is built from TRBV5-5 and TRBJ1-2; the D is unclear. Sequenced input: CD4+ T cells from PBMCs. The receptor's source is a woman younger than 30 in good health and CMV-seronegative. The CDR3 is CASNSLGANYGYTF. The CDR3 nucleotides are TGTGCCAGCAACTCCCTCGGAGCTAACTATGGCTACACCTTC. Using reference TRBV5-5 and TRBJ1-2 for the parts outside the CDR3, the full variable domain is DAGVTQSPTHLIKTRGQQVTLRCSPISGHKSVSWYQQVLGQGPQFIFQYYEKEERGRGNFPDRFSARQFPNYSSELNVNALLLGDSALYLCASNSLGANYGYTFGSGTRLTVV.